Shown below are 17 T cell receptor beta chains from a single sample sequenced in a study of beta chain features in type 1 diabetes. Sequencing targeted expressed TCRB transcripts, as all isolated RNA had been reverse transcribed. Using immunoSEQ multiplex PCR, the repertoire was profiled, and TCRdb retains in-frame clones only, with some absent. This table has roughly 400,000 clones, about 15% appearing once. Sequences were obtained from naive CD4+ T cells from blood. These receptors all come from a man aged 25 to 40 in good health.

The sample holds a few counts of this clone. The V and J genes are TRBV4-2 and TRBJ2-5, with D hard to call. From germline, CDR1 is LGHNA and CDR2 YNFKEQ. Trimming left V 0 bases short and J 6 bases short, with 8 bases between. The CDR3 spans 13 residues. In DNA form, the CDR3 reads TGTGCCAGCAGCCAAGATTTGGTACAGACCCAGTACTTC. Translating it yields CASSQDLVQTQYF.

This clone was counted between two and nine times. The V call is TRBV14, the J call TRBJ1-4; 8 bases are a match to TRBD1. Germline V gives CDR1 SGHDN, CDR2 FVKESK. Trimming cost V 5 bases and J 8 bases; bases outside gene matches: 10. The CDR3 spans 15 residues. The CDR3 spells CASSFTQGDFEKLFF. CDR3 coding DNA: TGTGCCAGCAGCTTTACACAGGGGGATTTCGAAAAACTGTTTTTT. The whole variable domain, filled in from reference TRBV14 and TRBJ1-4, reads EAGVTQFPSHSVIEKGQTVTLRCDPISGHDNLYWYRRVMGKEIKFLLHFVKESKQDESGMPNNRFLAERTGGTYSTLKVQPAELEDSGVYFCASSFTQGDFEKLFFGSGTQLSVL.

The genes are TRBV6-5 and TRBJ1-2; tentative D call: TRBD1 (6 bases). V shed 6 bases and J shed 4 bases, with 15 bases lying between them. There are 14 residues in the CDR3. The V gene's germline CDR1 is MNHEY and CDR2 SVGAGI. The DNA for the CDR3 is TGTGCCAGCAGATCGAAGGGACAATCCTATGGCTACACCTTC. This translates into CASRSKGQSYGYTF.

V gene TRBV6-1 combines with J gene TRBJ1-4, with 7 bases that match TRBD1. V lost 8 bases to trimming and J lost 3 bases; unmatched junction nucleotides: 6. CDR1 is MNHNS, CDR2 SASEGT, per germline. The CDR3 spans 14 residues. The CDR3 DNA follows: TGTGCCAGCTCTAGGGGACAGCCTAATGAAAAACTGTTTTTT. The encoded protein is CASSRGQPNEKLFF.

This clone was seen more than once but under ten times. The V gene is TRBV7-9, the J gene TRBJ2-1; D remains unclear. The CDR3 spans 12 residues. Trimming shortened V by 5 bases and J by 8 bases, and 10 bases separated the two germline ends. Germline V lookup: CDR1 SEHNR, CDR2 FQNEAQ (reference sequence). CDR3 region: CASSILSDEQFF. CDR3 sequence (DNA): TGTGCCAGCAGCATCCTGTCGGATGAGCAGTTCTTC. Full variable domain (rest looked up from reference TRBV7-9 and TRBJ2-1): DTGVSQNPRHKITKRGQNVTFRCDPISEHNRLYWYRQTLGQGPEFLTYFQNEAQLEKSRLLSDRFSAERPKGSFSTLEIQRTEQGDSAMYLCASSILSDEQFFGPGTRLTVL.

The chain is built from TRBV6-6 and TRBJ2-7, with 7 bases identical to TRBD1. The CDR3 is 13 residues long. After removal of 1 base from V and 5 bases from J, the junction contained 2 bases not matched to a gene. CDR1 MNHNY and CDR2 SVGAGI come from the germline V gene (reference sequence). In DNA form, the CDR3 reads TGTGCCAGCAGTTACTGGGACAGTAACGAGCAGTACTTC. Encoded protein: CASSYWDSNEQYF.

This clone was picked up a small number of times. The chain uses TRBV5-1 and TRBJ2-1; D ambiguous. Trimming removed 0 bases from V and 5 bases from J, with 9 bases in between. The germline V gene has CDR1 SGHRS and CDR2 YFSETQ. The CDR3 is 14 residues long. Here the CDR3 DNA reads TGCGCCAGCAGCTTGGAAGGGTACCACAATGAGCAGTTCTTC. Its protein is CASSLEGYHNEQFF. Variable domain in full (rest from reference TRBV5-1 and TRBJ2-1): KAGVTQTPRYLIKTRGQQVTLSCSPISGHRSVSWYQQTPGQGLQFLFEYFSETQRNKGNFPGRFSGRQFSNSRSEMNVSTLELGDSALYLCASSLEGYHNEQFFGPGTRLTVL.

The chain links TRBV15 to TRBJ2-3, with 7 bases aligning to TRBD2. Germline trimming cut 3 bases from V and 1 base from J; bases unmatched to any gene: 7. This CDR3 comprises 16 residues. Germline V gene lookup returns CDR1 LNHNV and CDR2 YYDKDF (reference sequence). In DNA form, the CDR3 reads TGTGCCACCAGCAGGGGTGGGCTAGCGGGCACAGATACGCAGTATTTT. As protein: CATSRGGLAGTDTQYF.

This clone was seen more than once but under ten times. CDR3 coding DNA: TGTGTAACGGGAACAAACAATGAGCAGTTCTTC. Protein product: CVTGTNNEQFF. V usage is TRBV10-3 and J usage is TRBJ2-1, with a weak D call TRBD2 (5 bases). CDR3 length: 11 residues. Germline V lookup: CDR1 ENHRY, CDR2 SYGVKD.

This clone has more than one count but fewer than ten. V gene TRBV11-1 combines with J gene TRBJ2-3; D unresolved. V lost 2 bases and J lost 6, with 9 bases in between. CDR1 is SGHAT and CDR2 is FQDESV in the germline V gene (reference sequence). There are 13 residues in the CDR3. The CDR3 DNA is TGTGCCAGCAGCTTAAACTCCCCTGATACGCAGTATTTT. This encodes CASSLNSPDTQYF. The variable domain in full, with the rest retrieved from reference TRBV11-1 and TRBJ2-3, is EAEVAQSPRYKITEKSQAVAFWCDPISGHATLYWYRQILGQGPELLVQFQDESVVDDSQLPKDRFSAERLKGVDSTLKIQPAELGDSAMYLCASSLNSPDTQYFGPGTRLTVL.

This chain joins TRBV18 and TRBJ1-2; no reliable D call. The V gene's germline CDR1 is KGHSH and CDR2 LQKENI. V was cut by 2 bases and J by 8 bases, with 9 bases left in between. This CDR3 comprises 12 residues. Here the CDR3 reads CASSPWQHGYTF. The CDR3 region has the DNA TGTGCCAGCTCACCATGGCAGCACGGCTACACCTTC. Supplemented by reference TRBV18 and TRBJ1-2, the full variable domain reads NAGVMQNPRHLVRRRGQEARLRCSPMKGHSHVYWYRQLPEEGLKFMVYLQKENIIDESGMPKERFSAEFPKEGPSILRIQQVVRGDSAAYFCASSPWQHGYTFGSGTRLTVV.

This rearrangement joins TRBV7-2 to TRBJ2-3; 7 bases agree with TRBD2. The CDR3 extends over 17 amino acids. Trimming took 5 bases from V and 0 from J; bases not matched to a gene: 11. In germline, CDR1 is SGHTA, CDR2 FQGNSA. CDR3 amino acids: CASSTRETSYSTDTQYF. The DNA for the CDR3 is TGTGCCAGCAGCACTCGCGAGACTAGCTATAGCACAGATACGCAGTATTTT.

The V gene is TRBV6-5, the J gene TRBJ1-1, with unresolved D. V was clipped by 6 bases and J by 4 bases, with 15 bases between them. The CDR3 is 14 amino acids. Germline CDR1 and CDR2: MNHEY and SVGAGI. In DNA, the CDR3 is TGTGCCAGCAGCTACACACGGGGTGGCACTGAAGCTTTCTTT. This sequence encodes CASSYTRGGTEAFF.

The V gene is TRBV29-1, the J gene TRBJ1-5, with D tentatively TRBD1 (6 bases). This CDR3 has 13 residues. V lost 4 bases and J lost 4, with 11 bases in between. Germline-derived CDR1 and CDR2 are SQVTM and ANQGSEA. The CDR3 nucleotides read TGCAGCGTTGGGGGGGCGCAGAATCAGCCCCAGCATTTT. Protein sequence: CSVGGAQNQPQHF.

The chain uses TRBV9 and TRBJ1-3; 8 bases agree with TRBD1. The CDR3 is 15 amino acids. Germline CDR1 is SGDLS and CDR2 is YYNGEE. After removal of 2 bases from V and 0 bases from J, the junction contained 1 base not matched to a gene. CDR3 residues: CASSVTGGSGNTIYF. Written as DNA, the CDR3 is TGTGCCAGCAGCGTTACAGGGGGCTCTGGAAACACCATATATTTT.

On this clone: This same CDR3 is encoded by further DNA sequences in the sample. This chain links TRBV18 with TRBJ2-1, with 8 bases matching TRBD1. Trimming took 1 base from V and 6 from J; bases not matched to a gene: 14. CDR3 length: 18 residues. Germline loops: CDR1 KGHSH, CDR2 LQKENI. The CDR3 loop reads CASSPLPSGTGAFNEQFF. In DNA form, the CDR3 reads TGTGCCAGCTCACCACTCCCTTCCGGGACAGGTGCCTTCAATGAGCAGTTCTTC.

The table lists this clone with a few counts. The rearrangement links TRBV4-3 to TRBJ1-1, with unresolved D. The CDR3 loop spans 13 amino acids. The V end was cut by 4 bases, the J end by 3 bases, with 9 bases between. The germline V gene encodes CDR1 LGHNA and CDR2 YSLEER. The CDR3 DNA reads as TGCGCCAGCAGCCTAGACGGGCACACTGAAGCTTTCTTT. Translated: CASSLDGHTEAFF.